The 16 T cell receptor beta chains in this list originate from one sample, sequenced in a study of neurological immune-mediated disorders (dated by TCRdb to between 2017 and 2020). Library preparation employed 5' RACE. The reads were generated on an Illumina HiSeq 2500. TCRdb reprocessed the public reads (quality trimming at Q25 with fastp, clone calling with MiXCR) and kept in-frame beta chains. Each entry merges the rows of one CDR3 protein and shows their most common DNA and genes. The sample includes some 57,000 distinct CDR3 sequences, with roughly 3.8% observed a single time. The leading ten clones occupy approximately 7.1% of the sample. The source material was PBMCs. These receptors originate from a man aged 55 to 70 with multiple sclerosis.

This clonotype was detected ten times or more. Its ends do not fully match the called genes, so a read error is possible. This chain uses TRBV19 with TRBJ2-3, with D perhaps matching TRBD1 or TRBD2 (5 bases each). The CDR3 is made up of 15 amino acids. In germline, CDR1 is LNHDA, CDR2 SQIVND (reference sequence). As DNA, the CDR3 is TGTGCCAGTAGTCGCCCGGGGCAAAAAACAGAGACGCAGTATTTT. Encoded protein: CASSRPGQKTETQYF.

This clonotype was seen repeatedly, ten times or more. This chain connects TRBV5-1 to TRBJ2-3; D is possibly TRBD2 (6 bases). Germline lookup yields CDR1 SGHRS and CDR2 YFSETQ. The CDR3 is 15 residues long. The V end was cut by 0 bases, the J end by 4 bases, with 12 bases between. The CDR3 DNA follows: TGCGCCAGCAGCTTGGCTGGGGGAGGAGCAGATACGCAGTATTTT. Translating it yields CASSLAGGGADTQYF.

The rearrangement uses TRBV28 and TRBJ2-7, with 8 bases that match TRBD2. V gave up 7 bases and J gave up 2 bases; unmatched junction bases: 1. Germline-derived CDR1 and CDR2 are MDHEN and SYDVKM. CDR3 size: 12 residues. The CDR3 coding sequence is TGTGCCAGCAAAGCGGGAGCCTACGAGCAGTACTTC. As protein: CASKAGAYEQYF.

This clonotype came up many times. The chain carries TRBV6-5 and TRBJ2-1; TRBD1 might be the D (6 bases). Germline V gives CDR1 MNHEY, CDR2 SVGAGI. This CDR3 region has 14 residues. The ends were cut back, 6 bases at V and 7 bases at J, with 16 bases in the middle. CDR3 residues: CASSPSQGPNEQFF. The CDR3 DNA sequence: TGTGCCAGCAGCCCTTCGCAGGGGCCGAATGAGCAGTTCTTC.

This clonotype occurred many times. J is TRBJ2-1 and V is TRBV29-1; perhaps D is TRBD1 or TRBD2 (6 bases each). There are 17 residues in the CDR3. Trimming stripped 7 bases from V and 8 bases from J, with 30 bases between. Germline lookup yields CDR1 SQVTM and CDR2 ANQGSEA. The CDR3 DNA follows: TGCAGCGCTGGAGGGGACACCAGGGTCACGAGGAGGGATGAGCAGTTCTTC. Translated: CSAGGDTRVTRRDEQFF.

Ten or more counts support this clonotype. The chain uses TRBV5-1 and TRBJ1-2; the D gene is possibly TRBD1 (5 bases). Trimming took off 3 bases at V and 4 bases at J, with 13 bases between the two ends. The CDR3 spans 14 residues. CDR1 is SGHRS and CDR2 is YFSETQ in the germline V gene. The CDR3 loop reads CASSSADGAYGYTF. The CDR3 DNA is TGCGCCAGCAGCTCAGCCGACGGGGCCTATGGCTACACCTTC.

This clonotype was seen at least ten times. The rearrangement joins TRBV27 to TRBJ2-7, with TRBD1 as a possible D gene (6 bases). The CDR3 extends over 15 amino acids. V lost 2 bases to trimming and J lost 4 bases, with 15 bases between them. Germline CDR1 is MNHEY and CDR2 is SMNVEV (reference sequence). The CDR3: CASSLSTGPFYEQYF. In DNA form, the CDR3 reads TGTGCCAGCAGTTTAAGTACAGGGCCGTTTTACGAGCAGTACTTC.

Many counts were recorded for this clonotype. The chain joins TRBV10-3 to TRBJ1-1; TRBD1 agrees at 8 bases. The CDR3 sequence is 13 residues long. Germline V CDR1 and CDR2: ENHRY, SYGVKD. V trimming: 7 bases; J trimming: 7 bases; junction bases outside the gene matches: 8. CDR3 sequence: CAIKSGGKGEAFF. CDR3 in DNA: TGTGCCATCAAATCAGGGGGCAAAGGTGAAGCTTTCTTT.

The genes are TRBV18 and TRBJ1-2; 8 nucleotides align to TRBD1. J was trimmed by 5 bases and V by 3 bases; bases with no gene match: 8. This CDR3 is built from 15 residues. Germline CDR1 reads KGHSH; CDR2 reads LQKENI. The DNA of the CDR3 is TGTGCCAGCTCACCGTCCCAACAGGGGGGATATGGCTACACCTTC. Translated, it gives CASSPSQQGGYGYTF.

This clonotype was counted many times. The CDR3 sequence is CASSPFGAGINSPLHF. The CDR3 DNA reads TGTGCCAGCAGCCCCTTTGGGGCAGGGATTAATTCACCCCTCCACTTT. This sequence joins TRBV7-9 and TRBJ1-6; D possibly corresponds to TRBD1 (5 bases). This CDR3 region has 16 residues. V lost 5 bases and J 6 bases, leaving 17 bases between the germline ends. Looked up from germline, CDR1 is SEHNR and CDR2 is FQNEAQ (reference sequence).

As regards this clonotype: A single base separates this from a much larger clone, so it may be a read error. Because the CDR3 is missing its conserved closing phenylalanine or tryptophan, this is likely a read error. V is TRBV3-1 and J is TRBJ2-1; no reliable D call. The CDR3 consists of 12 residues. In germline, CDR1 is LGHDT, CDR2 YNNKEL (reference sequence). Deletions cut 1 base from V and 7 bases from J, with 5 bases between. The DNA for the CDR3 is TGTGCCAGCAGCCAAGCTTCTAATGAGCAGTTCTGC. Protein: CASSQASNEQFC.

This clonotype occurred many times. CDR3 in amino acids: CASSMTGTAEKLFF. As DNA, the CDR3 is TGCGCCAGCAGTATGACGGGGACCGCCGAAAAACTGTTTTTT. The chain joins TRBV5-1 to TRBJ1-4; possibly TRBD1 for D (5 bases). This CDR3 is 14 amino acids long. Germline CDR1 reads SGHRS; CDR2 reads YFSETQ. Trimming left V 5 bases short and J 8 bases short, with 16 bases between.

This clonotype appeared many times. The V and J genes are TRBV6-6 and TRBJ2-1; D ambiguous. V lost 0 bases to trimming and J lost 9 bases, with 12 bases between them. CDR3 length: 14 amino acids. Germline loops: CDR1 MNHNY, CDR2 SVGAGI (reference sequence). The CDR3 loop reads CASSYSYGTSEQFF. The CDR3 DNA reads TGTGCCAGCAGTTACTCTTATGGAACAAGTGAGCAGTTCTTC.

This clonotype appeared many times. The chain recombines TRBV9 with TRBJ2-1, with TRBD2 matching over 14 bases. The CDR3 contains 16 residues. V lost 4 bases to trimming and J lost 7 bases; unmatched junction nucleotides: 7. Germline V CDR1 and CDR2: SGDLS, YYNGEE. CDR3 coding DNA: TGTGCCAGCAGCACCCGACTAGCGGGAGGGCCAAATGAGCAGTTCTTC. Protein: CASSTRLAGGPNEQFF.

This clonotype was counted ten times or more. The chain links TRBV7-2 to TRBJ2-2, with D possibly being TRBD1 (6 bases). The CDR3 sequence is 15 residues long. Germline lookup yields CDR1 SGHTA and CDR2 FQGNSA. Trimming shortened V by 5 bases and J by 4 bases, and 14 bases separated the two germline ends. Written as DNA, the CDR3 is TGTGCCAGCAGCCCTCACAGGGCGGGCACCGGGGAGCTGTTTTTT. This sequence encodes CASSPHRAGTGELFF.

This clonotype was seen ten or more times. This rearrangement joins TRBV2 to TRBJ2-5, with TRBD1 identical over 8 bases. From germline, CDR1 is SNHLY and CDR2 FYNNEI. CDR3 size: 12 residues. V lost 6 bases and J lost 5; bases outside the gene matches: 2. In nucleotides, the CDR3 is TGTGCCAGCAGACAGGGGGGCGAGACCCAGTACTTC. Its translation is CASRQGGETQYF.